This T cell receptor beta chain was sequenced for a study of Tregs in tolerant kidney transplant recipients. The CDR3 totals 15 residues. V was trimmed by 3 bases and J by 1 base, leaving 13 bases between them. In germline, CDR1 is LGHNA, CDR2 YNFKEQ. Findings and limits, study-wide: No direct test of biological reproducibility was done here. Validation in larger populations is needed because few patients were studied. Donor-specific Treg expansion exceeded global Treg expansion in tolerant patients, suggesting antigen drive.

Regulatory T cells were sorted from thawed PBMCs rested overnight at 37°C with 200 IU/ml IL-2. Libraries were prepared by immunoSEQ multiplex PCR; TCRdb keeps only in-frame clonotypes and omits some of them. The sample has 50,000 to 80,000 clones, less than 98% seen once. This clone was observed a single time. Its target is not known. The sequence was collected from a human donor who received a combined kidney and bone marrow transplant. V and J are TRBV4-2 and TRBJ2-7; maybe TRBD1 (6 bases). The starting material was Tregs from blood, obtained before the transplant. The DNA for the CDR3 is TGTGCCAGCAGCCACACAGGGCGTCGATCCTACGAGCAGTACTTC. Its translation: CASSHTGRRSYEQYF.